This T cell receptor (beta chain) originates from a study of T cell responses to AZD1222 COVID-19 vaccine. From germline, CDR1 is MNHEY and CDR2 SMNVEV (reference sequence). The CDR3 contains 17 residues. V was pared by 0 bases and J by 5 bases, with 19 bases between. Findings and limits, study-wide: In the spike-specific TCR repertoire, nearly half reportedly target unmutated variant regions.

This clone turned up a few times. Its matching antigen is unknown. Clones were sequenced by immunoSEQ multiplex PCR, and TCRdb holds only the in-frame ones, with some missing. The sample has about 140,000 clones, about 92% seen once. The source material was peripheral blood, sampled 28 days after the second AZD1222 dose. This chain links TRBV27 with TRBJ1-2; tentatively, D is TRBD1 (6 bases). The receptor was isolated from an adult who received the AZD1222 COVID-19 vaccine. DNA for the CDR3: TGTGCCAGCAGTTTATCATTGACTACAGGGCCTCCTTATGGCTACACCTTC. It encodes CASSLSLTTGPPYGYTF.